This T cell receptor beta chain was sequenced during a study of T-cell reconstitution after alpha-beta-depleted transplantation in children. Study results and caveats: Two months or so post-transplant, alpha-beta T cells reportedly derived from several hundred expanded graft clones. Counts and diversity of T cells one year after transplant came mostly from newly produced T cells.

On this clonotype itself: Its antigen is still unknown.

V lost 3 bases, J lost 5 bases, and 14 bases lay in between. Per germline, CDR1 GTSNPN and CDR2 SVGIG (reference sequence). The CDR3 length is 13 residues. It was with unique molecular identifiers that the TCRbeta library was prepared. TCRdb independently ran MiXCR on the PCR reads; one entry per CDR3 protein. The table includes 150,000 to 200,000 distinct CDR3 sequences, approximately 6% detected once. The sequences come from PBMCs, collected before TCRalphabeta/CD19-depleted stem cell transplant. The gene calls are TRBV30 and TRBJ2-7, with D tentatively TRBD2 (5 bases). This receptor was identified in a girl under three years old with combined immunodeficiency, due to receive a stem cell transplant. CDR3 DNA: TGTGCCTGGAGCTCTGGAGGCCCTCACGAGCAGTACTTC. This translates into CAWSSGGPHEQYF. The complete variable domain, with remaining parts taken from reference TRBV30 and TRBJ2-7, reads SQTIHQWPATLVQPVGSPLSLECTVEGTSNPNLYWYRQAAGRGLQLLFYSVGIGQISSEVPQNLSASRPQDRQFILSSKKLLLSDSGFYLCAWSSGGPHEQYFGPGTRLTVT.